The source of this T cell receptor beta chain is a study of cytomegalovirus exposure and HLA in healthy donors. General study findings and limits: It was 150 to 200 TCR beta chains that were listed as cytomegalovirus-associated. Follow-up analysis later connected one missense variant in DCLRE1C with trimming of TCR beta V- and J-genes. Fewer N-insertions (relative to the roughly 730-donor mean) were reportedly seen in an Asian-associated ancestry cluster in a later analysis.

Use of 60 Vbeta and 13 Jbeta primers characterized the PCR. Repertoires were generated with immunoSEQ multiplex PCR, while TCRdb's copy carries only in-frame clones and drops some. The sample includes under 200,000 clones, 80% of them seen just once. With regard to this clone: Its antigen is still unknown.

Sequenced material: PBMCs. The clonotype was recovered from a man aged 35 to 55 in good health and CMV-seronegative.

The CDR3 nucleotides are TGTGCTAGTGGTTTGGGGGGGGTATTGTACACTGAAGCTTTCTTT. Protein sequence: CASGLGGVLYTEAFF. This chain joins TRBV12-5 and TRBJ1-1; a possible D gene is TRBD1 (5 bases). The CDR3 runs to 15 residues. Germline V gene lookup returns CDR1 LGHNT and CDR2 FRNRAP. V dropped 1 base and J dropped 3 bases, with 12 bases sitting between them.